Below, 32 T cell receptor beta chains from the same sample are listed, as sequenced in a study of blood T cells in healthy people across ages. Alongside a J-beta primer mix, a sample-barcoded 5' primer served in a second PCR lasting 7 to 11 cycles. TCRdb re-analysed the 5' RACE reads in MiXCR, keeping a single row per CDR3 protein. The data contain hundreds of thousands of distinct CDR3 sequences, approximately 30% of them singletons. Sequences were obtained from blood. Receptors were obtained from a woman older than 75 in good health.

This clonotype was seen ten or more times. The chain employs TRBV10-3 and TRBJ2-3; D remains ambiguous. V lost 2 bases, J lost 6 bases, and 3 bases lay in between. Germline V gene data show CDR1 as ENHRY and CDR2 as SYGVKD. The CDR3 is made up of 11 amino acids. For the CDR3, the DNA is TGTGCCATCAGTGAGACCGATACGCAGTATTTT. This encodes CAISETDTQYF.

In this sample, this clonotype turned up many times. The chain uses TRBV5-1 and TRBJ2-3, with D possibly matching TRBD1 (5 bases). V gave up 3 bases and J gave up 7 bases, with 15 bases separating them. This CDR3 is built from 14 residues. In germline, CDR1 is SGHRS, CDR2 YFSETQ. The CDR3 DNA is TGCGCCAGCAGCTCCCTCGGTGGGGCGAATACGCAGTATTTT. Translating gives CASSSLGGANTQYF.

Turning to this clonotype: A read error may explain this, as a much larger clone is one base away. The rearrangement uses TRBV3-1 and TRBJ2-3; the D gene is possibly TRBD2 (6 bases). V lost 0 bases, J lost 0 bases, and 7 bases lay in between. Germline CDR1 and CDR2: LGHDT and YNNKEL (reference sequence). The CDR3 loop spans 15 amino acids. CDR3 protein: CASSQEAGSTDTQYF. CDR3 bases: TGTGCCAGCAGCCAAGAGGCGGGGAGCACAGATACGCAGTATTTT.

With respect to this clonotype: This may be a read error: a much more frequent sequence differs by one nucleotide. The conserved final phenylalanine or tryptophan is absent from the CDR3, which likely points to a read error. The V gene is TRBV5-1, the J gene TRBJ2-1; 7 bases fit TRBD2. The germline V gene has CDR1 SGHRS and CDR2 YFSETQ. The CDR3 has 16 amino acids. The CDR3 DNA is TGCGCCAGCAGCTTGGCCCGGCTAGCGGCCTACGATGAGCAGTTCTTA. Translated: CASSLARLAAYDEQFL.

On this clonotype itself: A single base separates this from a much larger clone, so it may be a read error. The genes are TRBV3-1 and TRBJ2-5, with 14 bases that match TRBD2. The germline CDR1 and CDR2 sequences are LGHDT and YNNKEL (reference sequence). CDR3 length equals 17 residues. V shed 3 bases, J shed 5 bases, and the junction held 8 bases outside the gene matches. The chain's CDR3 is CASSQRTSGGPEETQYF. The CDR3 DNA is TGTGCCAGCAGCCAGAGGACTAGCGGGGGGCCGGAGGAGACCCAGTACTTC.

This clonotype was detected ten times or more. The J gene is TRBJ1-4, the V gene TRBV27, with D maybe TRBD1 (6 bases). V was pared by 2 bases and J by 8 bases, with 12 bases between. The CDR3 is 14 residues long. The germline V gene has CDR1 MNHEY and CDR2 SMNVEV (reference sequence). The CDR3 sequence: CASSLGGHGEKLFF. Here the CDR3 DNA reads TGTGCCAGCAGTTTAGGGGGGCACGGCGAAAAACTGTTTTTT. The full variable domain, its missing parts supplied by reference TRBV27 and TRBJ1-4, is EAQVTQNPRYLITVTGKKLTVTCSQNMNHEYMSWYRQDPGLGLRQIYYSMNVEVTDKGDVPEGYKVSRKEKRNFPLILESPSPNQTSLYFCASSLGGHGEKLFFGSGTQLSVL.

This clonotype was counted a few times. The chain recombines TRBV6-5 with TRBJ2-1, with 10 bases that match TRBD1. Germline V gives CDR1 MNHEY, CDR2 SVGAGI. The J segment lost 7 bases and the V segment lost 4 bases, leaving 4 bases of the junction unmatched. There are 14 residues in the CDR3. The CDR3 region has the DNA TGTGCCAGCAGTTCCCCGGGACAGGGGAATGAGCAGTTCTTC. The encoded protein is CASSSPGQGNEQFF.

This clonotype was observed at least ten times. Since a much larger clone is just one base distant, this may be a read error. CDR3 in DNA: TGCAGTGCTAGAGGTCTAGCGGGGGGGCGGAATGAGCAGTACTTC. Residues: CSARGLAGGRNEQYF. The chain is built from TRBV20-1 and TRBJ2-5, with TRBD2 matching over 12 bases. CDR1 is DFQATT and CDR2 is SNEGSKA in the germline V gene (reference sequence). This CDR3 region has 15 residues. Trimming at V came to 1 base and at J to 11 bases, leaving 11 bases not matched to a gene.

This clonotype was counted between two and nine times. The rearrangement uses TRBV5-1 and TRBJ2-2; possible D gene TRBD1, 6 bases. The CDR3 contains 15 residues. The V and J ends lost 3 bases and 4 bases respectively, with 13 bases between them. CDR1 is SGHRS, CDR2 YFSETQ, per germline. CDR3 DNA sequence: TGCGCCAGCAGCTCCGGGACAAGCTCCACCGGGGAGCTGTTTTTT. Amino acid sequence: CASSSGTSSTGELFF.

This chain joins TRBV30 and TRBJ2-7; D might be TRBD2 (7 bases). The J call may be wrong; the DNA end is better matched by TRBJ2-5. This CDR3 contains 14 residues. Germline V gene lookup returns CDR1 GTSNPN and CDR2 SVGIG (reference sequence). CDR3 nucleotide sequence: TGTGCCTGGAGTCTAGGGGGAGGGAAGGAGACCCAGTACTTC. Its translation is CAWSLGGGKETQYF.

Comment on this clonotype: It may be a read error: a sequence one base away is much more abundant. The rearrangement links TRBV6-2 or TRBV6-3 to TRBJ2-6, with TRBD1 matching 9 bases. There are 19 residues in the CDR3. Germline V CDR1 and CDR2: MNHEY, SVGEGT. The CDR3 region is CASRIRDRAVSSGANVPTF. The CDR3 nucleotides are TGTGCCAGCAGAATCCGGGACAGGGCCGTTTCCTCTGGGGCCAACGTCCCGACTTTC.

Turning to this clonotype: A clone one base away is much larger, so this may be a read error. This chain links TRBV29-1 with TRBJ2-5, with a possible D match to TRBD2 (6 bases). V was cut by 4 bases and J by 5 bases, with 17 bases left in between. The length of the CDR3 is 14 residues. Germline V gives CDR1 SQVTM, CDR2 ANQGSEA. CDR3 region: CSVVLAGIVETQYF. In DNA form, the CDR3 reads TGCAGCGTTGTACTCGCGGGGATAGTGGAGACCCAGTACTTC.

This clonotype was observed many times. The chain is built from TRBV11-2 and TRBJ2-4; TRBD1 matches at 8 bases. Germline assignment: CDR1 SGHAT and CDR2 FQNNGV. This CDR3 has 13 amino acids. V shed 6 bases, J shed 9 bases, and the junction held 7 bases outside the gene matches. Here the CDR3 reads CASSKDRVGIQYF. The CDR3 nucleotides are TGTGCCAGCAGTAAGGACAGGGTCGGCATTCAGTACTTC. Complete variable domain (other parts from reference TRBV11-2 and TRBJ2-4): EAGVAQSPRYKIIEKRQSVAFWCNPISGHATLYWYQQILGQGPKLLIQFQNNGVVDDSQLPKDRFSAERLKGVDSTLKIQPAKLEDSAVYLCASSKDRVGIQYFGAGTRLSVL.

In this sample, this clonotype turned up many times. V and J are TRBV4-2 and TRBJ1-5; perhaps TRBD1 as D (6 bases). Germline V gives CDR1 LGHNA, CDR2 YNFKEQ. Between the trimmed V and J ends, which lost 0 bases and 5 bases, there was a span of 14 bases. The CDR3 is 16 amino acids. In nucleotides, the CDR3 is TGTGCCAGCAGCCAAGACGGGATGGGGGGCGATCAGCCCCAGCATTTT. This codes for CASSQDGMGGDQPQHF.

Worth noting for this clonotype: Since a much larger clone is just one base distant, this may be a read error. The CDR3 spells CAGSKPQGHSYEQYF. CDR3 bases: TGTGCCGGCAGCAAACCACAGGGGCACTCCTACGAGCAGTACTTC. This chain connects TRBV28 to TRBJ2-7; 7 nucleotides match TRBD1. Germline loops: CDR1 MDHEN, CDR2 SYDVKM. This CDR3 has 15 amino acids.

A few counts support this clonotype. This could be a read error, since a much larger clone is one nucleotide away. This chain connects TRBV6-2 or TRBV6-3 to TRBJ2-5, with D possibly being TRBD2 (6 bases). The CDR3 covers 16 residues. Germline CDR1 MNHEY, CDR2 SVGEGT. The germline V and J ends were trimmed by 3 bases and 11 bases, with 25 bases remaining between them. The CDR3 region has the DNA TGTGCCAGCAGTTATTCCTTGGGACTCCGGTCCAATGGGCAGTACTTC. It specifies CASSYSLGLRSNGQYF.

At least ten counts were recorded for this clonotype. The V gene is TRBV5-1, the J gene TRBJ2-1; D not certain. There are 14 residues in the CDR3. V gave up 0 bases and J gave up 6 bases, with 10 bases separating them. Germline loops: CDR1 SGHRS, CDR2 YFSETQ. For the CDR3, the DNA is TGCGCCAGCAGCTTGGAGGTCGTTGGCAATGAGCAGTTCTTC. It encodes CASSLEVVGNEQFF.

This clonotype has a count of ten or more. The chain has TRBV28 and TRBJ2-7; 7 bases fit TRBD1. The V segment lost 5 bases and the J segment 5 bases; nucleotides outside the gene matches: 12. The CDR3 spans 15 residues. The germline gives CDR1 MDHEN, CDR2 SYDVKM. The CDR3 protein is CASSLPTGINNEQYF. For the CDR3, the DNA is TGTGCCAGCAGTCTCCCGACAGGGATAAACAACGAGCAGTACTTC. The full variable domain, in which reference TRBV28 and TRBJ2-7 provide the parts outside the CDR3, is DVKVTQSSRYLVKRTGEKVFLECVQDMDHENMFWYRQDPGLGLRLIYFSYDVKMKEKGDIPEGYSVSREKKERFSLILESASTNQTSMYLCASSLPTGINNEQYFGPGTRLTVT.

This clonotype has a count of ten or more. The gene calls are TRBV20-1 and TRBJ2-7; TRBD1 matches at 7 bases. V lost 3 bases, J lost 2 bases, and 4 bases stayed unmatched. Germline CDR1 and CDR2: DFQATT and SNEGSKA (reference sequence). The CDR3 length is 13 residues. CDR3 sequence: CSARGTVTYEQYF. The DNA of the CDR3 is TGCAGTGCTAGGGGGACAGTCACCTACGAGCAGTACTTC.

A few counts support this clonotype. This rearrangement joins TRBV7-8 to TRBJ2-3; 11 bases are a match to TRBD2. CDR1 and CDR2 from the germline V gene are SGHVS and FQNEAQ. J gave up 3 bases and V 2 bases, and 7 bases lay outside the gene matches. This CDR3 has 17 residues. CDR3 in DNA: TGTGCCAGCAGCTTAAGACTAGCGGGGCGAAATACAGATACGCAGTATTTT. Translated: CASSLRLAGRNTDTQYF.

The J gene is TRBJ1-3, the V gene TRBV4-1; tentatively, D is TRBD1 (6 bases). The CDR3 has 16 amino acids. Germline V CDR1 and CDR2: MGHRA, YSYEKL. V dropped 3 bases and J dropped 1 base, with 13 bases sitting between them. The CDR3 region has the DNA TGCGCCAGCAGCCAGGTCGGACAGAAGTCTGGAAACACCATATATTTT. Amino acids: CASSQVGQKSGNTIYF.

This clonotype has a count of ten or more. The CDR3, as DNA: TGTGCCACCAGCAGACGGACAGGCCAAGAGACCCAGTACTTC. It is translated as CATSRRTGQETQYF. The chain uses TRBV15 and TRBJ2-5, with 7 bases identical to TRBD1. This CDR3 has 14 residues. The junction had 1 base not matched to a gene; V was cut back by 2 bases and J by 1 base. Germline CDR1 and CDR2: LNHNV and YYDKDF (reference sequence).

This clonotype was seen a few times. Just one base apart from a much larger clone, this may be a read error. This rearrangement joins TRBV6-5 to TRBJ2-5, with D possibly TRBD1 on 6 matching bases. The V end was cut by 8 bases, the J end by 11 bases, with 21 bases between. The CDR3 runs 13 residues. Germline CDR1 and CDR2: MNHEY and SVGAGI. CDR3 in amino acids: CASRQVRGNEQYF. The CDR3 nucleotides read TGTGCCAGCCGACAGGTTCGGGGTAATGAGCAGTACTTC.

The chain joins TRBV4-1 to TRBJ1-2; D is unresolved. V lost 3 bases and J lost 1, with 12 bases in between. The CDR3 is made up of 15 amino acids. CDR1 MGHRA and CDR2 YSYEKL come from the germline V gene. CDR3 sequence reads: CASSHGRALNYGYTF. CDR3 sequence (DNA): TGCGCCAGCAGCCACGGACGGGCGCTTAACTATGGCTACACCTTC.

This clonotype has a count of ten or more. V gene TRBV5-1 combines with J gene TRBJ2-1, with D unresolved. The germline CDR1 and CDR2 sequences are SGHRS and YFSETQ. The ends were cut back, 0 bases at V and 8 bases at J, with 15 bases in the middle. This CDR3 has 15 residues. Here the CDR3 DNA reads TGCGCCAGCAGCTTGGCAACGGTGCAAACGCATGAGCAGTTCTTC. Protein: CASSLATVQTHEQFF.

J is TRBJ1-3 and V is TRBV7-2, with TRBD1 matching 7 bases. The germline V gene encodes CDR1 SGHTA and CDR2 FQGNSA. There are 12 residues in the CDR3. The trim removed 5 bases at V and 11 bases at J, leaving 6 bases unmatched. The CDR3 region is CASSHDRAPIYF. The CDR3 DNA reads as TGTGCCAGCAGCCACGACAGGGCTCCCATATATTTT.

Concerning this clonotype itself: This may be a read error: a much more frequent sequence differs by one nucleotide. V gene TRBV5-5 combines with J gene TRBJ2-1, with D possibly matching TRBD2 (5 bases). The CDR3 has 15 amino acids. Germline loops: CDR1 SGHKS, CDR2 YYEKEE (reference sequence). Deletions cut 0 bases from V and 10 bases from J, with 17 bases between. The CDR3 here is CASSLEPGISYEQFF. The DNA of the CDR3 is TGTGCCAGCAGCTTGGAACCGGGGATTTCCTACGAGCAGTTCTTC.

The chain recombines TRBV5-6 with TRBJ2-7; D perhaps matches TRBD2 (5 bases). The DNA end is a closer match to TRBJ2-5, so the J assignment may be wrong. The V gene's germline CDR1 is SGHDT and CDR2 YYEEEE. The CDR3 length is 14 residues. The CDR3 sequence is CASSLGSGLETQYF. The CDR3 nucleotides are TGTGCCAGCAGCTTGGGCAGCGGACTAGAGACCCAGTACTTC.

The chain carries TRBV18 and TRBJ2-3; D not certain. This CDR3 has 14 amino acids. Trimming took off 8 bases at V and 0 bases at J, with 12 bases between the two ends. Per germline, CDR1 KGHSH and CDR2 LQKENI. The CDR3 sequence is CASKGSFSTDTQYF. As DNA, the CDR3 is TGTGCCAGCAAAGGGTCGTTCAGCACAGATACGCAGTATTTT.

This clonotype came up a few times. The chain joins TRBV6-2 or TRBV6-3 to TRBJ1-2; D call uncertain. The V end was cut by 6 bases, the J end by 0 bases, with 5 bases between. Germline loops: CDR1 MNHEY, CDR2 SVGEGT. This CDR3 has 12 residues. The CDR3 DNA sequence: TGTGCCAGCAGAGAACCTAACTATGGCTACACCTTC. Its protein is CASREPNYGYTF.

In regard to this clonotype: A much larger clone lies a single base off, so this may be a read error. This chain joins TRBV20-1 and TRBJ2-7; maybe TRBD1 (6 bases). The CDR3 extends over 15 amino acids. The germline gives CDR1 DFQATT, CDR2 SNEGSKA (reference sequence). V was shortened by 0 bases and J by 2 bases, with 14 bases between the two germline ends. CDR3 DNA: TGCAGTGCTAGAGATCCTCTGGCAGGGGCCTACGAGCAGTACTTC. Protein: CSARDPLAGAYEQYF.

This chain joins TRBV20-1 and TRBJ1-5; no clear D gene. The CDR3 loop spans 14 amino acids. Germline V gene sequence: CDR1 DFQATT, CDR2 SNEGSKA (reference sequence). V was shortened by 4 bases and J by 4 bases, with 14 bases between the two germline ends. The CDR3 coding sequence is TGCAGTGCTACCGACGGGTCATCGAATCAGCCCCAGCATTTT. It is translated as CSATDGSSNQPQHF.